The entry below gives a single T cell receptor beta chain sequence along with its context. Its antigen is undetermined. Germline assignment: CDR1 SGHTA and CDR2 FQGNSA. Unmatched junction bases numbered 1, after V lost 0 bases and J lost 3 bases. This CDR3 has 16 residues. PCR amplification relied on 60 Vbeta primers (plus 13 Jbeta primers). Sequencing used immunoSEQ multiplex PCR; TCRdb keeps in-frame clones, though not all of them. The sample consists of roughly 150,000 clones, about 72% of them appearing once. The data belong to a study of cytomegalovirus exposure and HLA in healthy donors. The overall study: Sequencing of 150 million to 200 million T cells in an earlier analysis found around 100 million unique TCR beta sequences. Overall study findings and caveats: In a later analysis, several top co-occurrence clusters appeared linked to parvovirus B19, influenza, CMV and Epstein-Barr virus. Later analysis associated a missense DCLRE1C variant with TCR beta V- and J-gene trimming. Across donors, sequencing depth was assumed by presence/absence analyses to be roughly uniform.

The chain recombines TRBV7-2 with TRBJ2-5; the match to TRBD2 covers 13 bases. The specimen sequenced was PBMCs. This receptor was taken from a male donor in good health and CMV-seronegative. Here the CDR3 DNA reads TGTGCCAGCAGCTTAGCCGGACTAGCGGGGGAAGAGACCCAGTACTTC. It encodes CASSLAGLAGEETQYF. The variable domain in full, completed from reference TRBV7-2 and TRBJ2-5, reads GAGVSQSPSNKVTEKGKDVELRCDPISGHTALYWYRQSLGQGLEFLIYFQGNSAPDKSGLPSDRFSAERTGGSVSTLTIQRTQQEDSAVYLCASSLAGLAGEETQYFGPGTRLLVL.